This TCR beta chain was sequenced during a study of identical twins. Study outcomes and limitations: A lower insertion count was a feature of abundant cord blood beta clonotypes, with no such feature in memory repertoires.

Remarks on this clonotype: Its antigen is unidentified.

The germline V gene has CDR1 LGHNT and CDR2 FRNRAP. The CDR3 covers 15 residues. V lost 6 bases and J lost 4; bases outside the gene matches: 9. TCRdb reprocessed the 5' RACE reads via MiXCR and lists one record per CDR3 protein. The sample has about 390,000 distinct CDR3 sequences; roughly 10% are singletons. This TCR was sampled from a woman between 50 and 59 years old in good health. The chain is built from TRBV12-5 and TRBJ2-1, with 7 bases identical to TRBD2. The source material was naive T cells sorted from blood. CDR3 region: CASGASGTLYNEQFF. Here the CDR3 DNA reads TGTGCTAGTGGCGCAAGCGGGACTCTATACAATGAGCAGTTCTTC.